This T cell receptor (beta chain) was found in a study of T-cell memory formation after mild COVID-19. Overall study results and limits: Second-wave clones reaching peak frequency on day 37 lacked confirmed SARS-CoV-2 specificity. Contracting CD4+ clones were located mainly in CM and EM, and CD8+ clones in EMRA. A balance of CD4 and CD8 characterized clones contracting day 15 to 85, whereas later expanders leaned CD4+.

As concerns this clonotype: Its antigen is still unknown.

The authors produced TCR alpha and TCR beta cDNA libraries with sample barcodes and UMIs by 5'RACE using constant-segment primers. A single record per CDR3 protein comes from TCRdb applying MiXCR to the 5' RACE reads. This table holds approximately 410,000 distinct CDR3 sequences, 23% found once. This CDR3 has 13 amino acids. The V and J ends lost 9 bases and 0 bases respectively, with 11 bases between them. Germline values: CDR1 KGHDR, CDR2 SFDVKD. Sequenced material: PBMCs or a T cell subset sorted from them (not recorded which). The chain uses TRBV24-1 and TRBJ2-7; D may be TRBD1 (5 bases). The sequence came from an adult woman who had mild COVID-19 (a few samples of this study predate the infection). Cell type and time point are not known. CDR3 sequence reads: CATDSLSSYEQYF. CDR3 nucleotides: TGTGCCACCGACAGTCTGAGCTCCTACGAGCAGTACTTC.